The source of this T cell receptor (beta chain) is a study of blood T cell repertoires in COVID-19 (dated by TCRdb to about 2020). General notes on the study: The collaborator samples originated in the United States, Italy and Spain and spanned the acute and convalescent phases of COVID-19. The material from the prospective study consisted of cDNA or gDNA derived from T cells, B-cell-depleted T cells, or PBMCs. The dataset comprised deeply sampled blood TCRbeta repertoires from subjects exposed to, actively infected with, or recovered from COVID-19. The repertoires were made available in a free public database intended to serve as a resource for research on the immune response to SARS-CoV-2. Samples were obtained from the ongoing ImmuneRACE study (first 160 participants) and from some 1,200 subjects provided by 6 global collaborators. A de-identified subject ID, COVID-19 status, age in years and sex were almost always included in the sample metadata. Where available, HLA class I and class II types were taken from metadata supplied by the sample provider and were not determined by assay-based typing.

About this clone: The antigen it recognizes is unknown. Per-base qualities were not stored, and no clone one base away is much larger.

Paper-wide results and their limitations: The quantity of clinical and demographic metadata differed by source and by participant and was supplied without curation.

Enrolling through a virtual design, the prospective study's participants ranged in age from about 18 to 89 years and lived across about two dozen United States geographic areas. In the prospective study, cohorts were assigned on the basis of participant-reported clinical history obtained from a screening survey and a study questionnaire. In the prospective study, whole blood, serum and a nasopharyngeal or oropharyngeal swab were collected from each participant by mobile phlebotomists. Additional blood draws and questionnaires over an approximately 2-month period could optionally be provided by prospective study participants. Before DNA extraction, blood samples from the prospective study were shipped at room temperature or frozen. The immunoSEQ Assay, a bias-controlled multiplex PCR, was used to amplify TCRbeta CDR3 regions from genomic DNA. In the original analysis: Within the assay, amplification of reference gene primers was used to estimate how many nucleated cells each sample contained. To quantify the absolute abundance of each unique TCRbeta CDR3 rearrangement, sequence reads were collapsed and filtered. For each sample, productive Simpson clonality was calculated as the square root of Simpson's diversity index across productive rearrangements. Drawn from immuneACCESS, this table holds only the in-frame rearrangements with V and J called that TCRdb kept. Clones are partly lost; checked studies trace under half to an unresolved V gene and leave the rest unexplained. Clonal size and the V and J genes are those of that table, whereas D and trimming came from the DNA. The sample table lists 300,000 to 500,000 clones, 70% to 90% of them with a count of one. The ten largest clones capture approximately 2.1% of the sample.

Sequencing was performed on PBMCs or T cells enriched from blood (not recorded which). This clonotype was sampled from a woman between 40 and 55 years old with acute COVID-19.

The nucleotide sequence reads as follows: TGCGCCAGCCACATGACCTTGGGGACACCGGACAATGAGCAGTTCTTC. Its protein product is CASHMTLGTPDNEQFF. The rearranged chain carries TRBV5-1 and TRBJ2-1; a weak D assignment points to TRBD1 (6 bases agree). Taken from the germline V gene, the CDR1 and CDR2 loops are SGHRS and YFSETQ. Including cysteine and phenylalanine, the CDR3 has 16 amino acids. Of the read, only the CDR3 DNA is kept; its 48 bases are in frame from base 1. A distance of 22 bases separates the germline ends of V and J, which lose 7 bases and 5 bases respectively.